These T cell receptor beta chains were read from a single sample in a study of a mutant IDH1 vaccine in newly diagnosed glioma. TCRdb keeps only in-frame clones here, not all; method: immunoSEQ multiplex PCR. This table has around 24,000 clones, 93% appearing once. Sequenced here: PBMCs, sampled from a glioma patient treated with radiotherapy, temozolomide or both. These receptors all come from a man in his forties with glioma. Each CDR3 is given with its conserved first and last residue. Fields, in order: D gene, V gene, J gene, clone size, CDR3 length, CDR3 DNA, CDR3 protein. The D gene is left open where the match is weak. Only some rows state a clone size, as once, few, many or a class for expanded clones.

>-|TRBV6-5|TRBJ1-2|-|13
TGTGCCAGCTCGTGGGGGCGCGACTATGGCTACACCTTC
CASSWGRDYGYTF
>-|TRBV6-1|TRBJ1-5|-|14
TGTGCCAGCAGGGCCCCAAGGCACAATCAGCCCCAGCATTTT
CASRAPRHNQPQHF
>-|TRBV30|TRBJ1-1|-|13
TGTGCCTGGTATGGACAGATGCAGACTGAAGCTTTCTTT
CAWYGQMQTEAFF
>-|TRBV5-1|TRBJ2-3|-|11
TGCGCCAGCCGAACCACAGATACGCAGTATTTT
CASRTTDTQYF
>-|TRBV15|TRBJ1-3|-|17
TGTGCCACCAGCAGACGAGGGGGGATTGGGTCTGGAAACACCATATATTTT
CATSRRGGIGSGNTIYF
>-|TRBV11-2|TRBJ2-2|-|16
TGTGCCAGCAGCCCCGGCCTGGGACTTGACACCGGGGAGCTGTTTTTT
CASSPGLGLDTGELFF
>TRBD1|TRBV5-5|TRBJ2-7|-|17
TGTGCCAGCAGCTGGAGGGACAGGGGGCTTTCTTCCTACGAGCAGTACTTC
CASSWRDRGLSSYEQYF
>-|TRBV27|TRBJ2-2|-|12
TGTGCCAGCAGTTTAATGACCGGGGAGCTGTTTTTT
CASSLMTGELFF
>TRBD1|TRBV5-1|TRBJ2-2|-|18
TGCGCCAGCAGCCGACTACTCTGGGGACAGGGTTCAACCGGGGAGCTGTTTTTT
CASSRLLWGQGSTGELFF
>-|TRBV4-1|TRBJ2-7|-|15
TGCGCCAGCAGCCAAGGGCAGGGAGCAACCTACGAGCAGTACTTC
CASSQGQGATYEQYF
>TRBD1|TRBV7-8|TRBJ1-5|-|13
TGTGCCAGCAGCTTAGACAGGGGGCAGCCCCAGCATTTT
CASSLDRGQPQHF
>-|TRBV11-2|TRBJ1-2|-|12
TGTGCCAGCAGCTTAGACCTCTATGGCTACACCTTC
CASSLDLYGYTF
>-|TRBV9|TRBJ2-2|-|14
TGTGCCAGCAGCGTAGATCTCGCCACCGGGGAGCTGTTTTTT
CASSVDLATGELFF
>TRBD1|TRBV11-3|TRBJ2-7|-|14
TGTGCCAGCAGCTCCCGGGACAGAGCCTACGAGCAGTACTTC
CASSSRDRAYEQYF
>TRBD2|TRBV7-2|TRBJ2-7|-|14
TGTGCCAGCAGCCTCTCAACGGGGGGCTACGAGCAGTACTTC
CASSLSTGGYEQYF
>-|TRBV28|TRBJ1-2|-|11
TGTGCCAGCAGGTCGGCTTATGGCTACACCTTC
CASRSAYGYTF
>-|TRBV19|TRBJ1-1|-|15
TGTGCCACCCTTCCCCCGGAAAACCCGAACACTGAAGCTTTCTTT
CATLPPENPNTEAFF
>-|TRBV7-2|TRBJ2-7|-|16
TGTGCCAGCAGCTTATTCCTCTGGCAGGGAAGGCACGAGCAGTACTTC
CASSLFLWQGRHEQYF
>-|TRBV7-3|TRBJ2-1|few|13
TGTGCCAGCAGCCTGGGGACGTACAATGAGCAGTTCTTC
CASSLGTYNEQFF
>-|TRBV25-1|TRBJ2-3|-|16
TGTGCCAGCAGTGAATGGAGGGGGGTTGACACAGATACGCAGTATTTT
CASSEWRGVDTDTQYF
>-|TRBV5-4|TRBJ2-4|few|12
TGTGCCAGCAGCTTTCAGGGATTCATTCAGTACTTC
CASSFQGFIQYF
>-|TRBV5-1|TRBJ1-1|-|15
TGCGCCAGCAGCTTGGTAGGGGGGACGAACACTGAAGCTTTCTTT
CASSLVGGTNTEAFF
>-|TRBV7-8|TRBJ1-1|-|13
TGTGCCAGCAGCTTAGGGGGGGGTCGTGAAGCTTTCTTT
CASSLGGGREAFF
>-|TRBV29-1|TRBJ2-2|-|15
TGCAGCGTTGAAGGCCCGGACTGGAACACCGGGGAGCTGTTTTTT
CSVEGPDWNTGELFF
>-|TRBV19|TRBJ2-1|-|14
TGTGCCAGTAGTAGTCCAGGCGCCTACAATGAGCAGTTCTTC
CASSSPGAYNEQFF
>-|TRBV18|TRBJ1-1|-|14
TGTGCCAGCTCCGCACAGGGCATGAACACTGAAGCTTTCTTT
CASSAQGMNTEAFF
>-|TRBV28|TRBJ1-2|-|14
TGTGCCAGCAGTTTACCCCGGACCGGGTATGGCTACACCTTC
CASSLPRTGYGYTF
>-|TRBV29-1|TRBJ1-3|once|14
TGCAGCGCAGAAGCCGGACAGTCTGGAAACACCATATATTTT
CSAEAGQSGNTIYF
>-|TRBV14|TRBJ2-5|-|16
TGTGCCAGCAGCCAAGACCTCCCCACAGGGCTGGAGACCCAGTACTTC
CASSQDLPTGLETQYF